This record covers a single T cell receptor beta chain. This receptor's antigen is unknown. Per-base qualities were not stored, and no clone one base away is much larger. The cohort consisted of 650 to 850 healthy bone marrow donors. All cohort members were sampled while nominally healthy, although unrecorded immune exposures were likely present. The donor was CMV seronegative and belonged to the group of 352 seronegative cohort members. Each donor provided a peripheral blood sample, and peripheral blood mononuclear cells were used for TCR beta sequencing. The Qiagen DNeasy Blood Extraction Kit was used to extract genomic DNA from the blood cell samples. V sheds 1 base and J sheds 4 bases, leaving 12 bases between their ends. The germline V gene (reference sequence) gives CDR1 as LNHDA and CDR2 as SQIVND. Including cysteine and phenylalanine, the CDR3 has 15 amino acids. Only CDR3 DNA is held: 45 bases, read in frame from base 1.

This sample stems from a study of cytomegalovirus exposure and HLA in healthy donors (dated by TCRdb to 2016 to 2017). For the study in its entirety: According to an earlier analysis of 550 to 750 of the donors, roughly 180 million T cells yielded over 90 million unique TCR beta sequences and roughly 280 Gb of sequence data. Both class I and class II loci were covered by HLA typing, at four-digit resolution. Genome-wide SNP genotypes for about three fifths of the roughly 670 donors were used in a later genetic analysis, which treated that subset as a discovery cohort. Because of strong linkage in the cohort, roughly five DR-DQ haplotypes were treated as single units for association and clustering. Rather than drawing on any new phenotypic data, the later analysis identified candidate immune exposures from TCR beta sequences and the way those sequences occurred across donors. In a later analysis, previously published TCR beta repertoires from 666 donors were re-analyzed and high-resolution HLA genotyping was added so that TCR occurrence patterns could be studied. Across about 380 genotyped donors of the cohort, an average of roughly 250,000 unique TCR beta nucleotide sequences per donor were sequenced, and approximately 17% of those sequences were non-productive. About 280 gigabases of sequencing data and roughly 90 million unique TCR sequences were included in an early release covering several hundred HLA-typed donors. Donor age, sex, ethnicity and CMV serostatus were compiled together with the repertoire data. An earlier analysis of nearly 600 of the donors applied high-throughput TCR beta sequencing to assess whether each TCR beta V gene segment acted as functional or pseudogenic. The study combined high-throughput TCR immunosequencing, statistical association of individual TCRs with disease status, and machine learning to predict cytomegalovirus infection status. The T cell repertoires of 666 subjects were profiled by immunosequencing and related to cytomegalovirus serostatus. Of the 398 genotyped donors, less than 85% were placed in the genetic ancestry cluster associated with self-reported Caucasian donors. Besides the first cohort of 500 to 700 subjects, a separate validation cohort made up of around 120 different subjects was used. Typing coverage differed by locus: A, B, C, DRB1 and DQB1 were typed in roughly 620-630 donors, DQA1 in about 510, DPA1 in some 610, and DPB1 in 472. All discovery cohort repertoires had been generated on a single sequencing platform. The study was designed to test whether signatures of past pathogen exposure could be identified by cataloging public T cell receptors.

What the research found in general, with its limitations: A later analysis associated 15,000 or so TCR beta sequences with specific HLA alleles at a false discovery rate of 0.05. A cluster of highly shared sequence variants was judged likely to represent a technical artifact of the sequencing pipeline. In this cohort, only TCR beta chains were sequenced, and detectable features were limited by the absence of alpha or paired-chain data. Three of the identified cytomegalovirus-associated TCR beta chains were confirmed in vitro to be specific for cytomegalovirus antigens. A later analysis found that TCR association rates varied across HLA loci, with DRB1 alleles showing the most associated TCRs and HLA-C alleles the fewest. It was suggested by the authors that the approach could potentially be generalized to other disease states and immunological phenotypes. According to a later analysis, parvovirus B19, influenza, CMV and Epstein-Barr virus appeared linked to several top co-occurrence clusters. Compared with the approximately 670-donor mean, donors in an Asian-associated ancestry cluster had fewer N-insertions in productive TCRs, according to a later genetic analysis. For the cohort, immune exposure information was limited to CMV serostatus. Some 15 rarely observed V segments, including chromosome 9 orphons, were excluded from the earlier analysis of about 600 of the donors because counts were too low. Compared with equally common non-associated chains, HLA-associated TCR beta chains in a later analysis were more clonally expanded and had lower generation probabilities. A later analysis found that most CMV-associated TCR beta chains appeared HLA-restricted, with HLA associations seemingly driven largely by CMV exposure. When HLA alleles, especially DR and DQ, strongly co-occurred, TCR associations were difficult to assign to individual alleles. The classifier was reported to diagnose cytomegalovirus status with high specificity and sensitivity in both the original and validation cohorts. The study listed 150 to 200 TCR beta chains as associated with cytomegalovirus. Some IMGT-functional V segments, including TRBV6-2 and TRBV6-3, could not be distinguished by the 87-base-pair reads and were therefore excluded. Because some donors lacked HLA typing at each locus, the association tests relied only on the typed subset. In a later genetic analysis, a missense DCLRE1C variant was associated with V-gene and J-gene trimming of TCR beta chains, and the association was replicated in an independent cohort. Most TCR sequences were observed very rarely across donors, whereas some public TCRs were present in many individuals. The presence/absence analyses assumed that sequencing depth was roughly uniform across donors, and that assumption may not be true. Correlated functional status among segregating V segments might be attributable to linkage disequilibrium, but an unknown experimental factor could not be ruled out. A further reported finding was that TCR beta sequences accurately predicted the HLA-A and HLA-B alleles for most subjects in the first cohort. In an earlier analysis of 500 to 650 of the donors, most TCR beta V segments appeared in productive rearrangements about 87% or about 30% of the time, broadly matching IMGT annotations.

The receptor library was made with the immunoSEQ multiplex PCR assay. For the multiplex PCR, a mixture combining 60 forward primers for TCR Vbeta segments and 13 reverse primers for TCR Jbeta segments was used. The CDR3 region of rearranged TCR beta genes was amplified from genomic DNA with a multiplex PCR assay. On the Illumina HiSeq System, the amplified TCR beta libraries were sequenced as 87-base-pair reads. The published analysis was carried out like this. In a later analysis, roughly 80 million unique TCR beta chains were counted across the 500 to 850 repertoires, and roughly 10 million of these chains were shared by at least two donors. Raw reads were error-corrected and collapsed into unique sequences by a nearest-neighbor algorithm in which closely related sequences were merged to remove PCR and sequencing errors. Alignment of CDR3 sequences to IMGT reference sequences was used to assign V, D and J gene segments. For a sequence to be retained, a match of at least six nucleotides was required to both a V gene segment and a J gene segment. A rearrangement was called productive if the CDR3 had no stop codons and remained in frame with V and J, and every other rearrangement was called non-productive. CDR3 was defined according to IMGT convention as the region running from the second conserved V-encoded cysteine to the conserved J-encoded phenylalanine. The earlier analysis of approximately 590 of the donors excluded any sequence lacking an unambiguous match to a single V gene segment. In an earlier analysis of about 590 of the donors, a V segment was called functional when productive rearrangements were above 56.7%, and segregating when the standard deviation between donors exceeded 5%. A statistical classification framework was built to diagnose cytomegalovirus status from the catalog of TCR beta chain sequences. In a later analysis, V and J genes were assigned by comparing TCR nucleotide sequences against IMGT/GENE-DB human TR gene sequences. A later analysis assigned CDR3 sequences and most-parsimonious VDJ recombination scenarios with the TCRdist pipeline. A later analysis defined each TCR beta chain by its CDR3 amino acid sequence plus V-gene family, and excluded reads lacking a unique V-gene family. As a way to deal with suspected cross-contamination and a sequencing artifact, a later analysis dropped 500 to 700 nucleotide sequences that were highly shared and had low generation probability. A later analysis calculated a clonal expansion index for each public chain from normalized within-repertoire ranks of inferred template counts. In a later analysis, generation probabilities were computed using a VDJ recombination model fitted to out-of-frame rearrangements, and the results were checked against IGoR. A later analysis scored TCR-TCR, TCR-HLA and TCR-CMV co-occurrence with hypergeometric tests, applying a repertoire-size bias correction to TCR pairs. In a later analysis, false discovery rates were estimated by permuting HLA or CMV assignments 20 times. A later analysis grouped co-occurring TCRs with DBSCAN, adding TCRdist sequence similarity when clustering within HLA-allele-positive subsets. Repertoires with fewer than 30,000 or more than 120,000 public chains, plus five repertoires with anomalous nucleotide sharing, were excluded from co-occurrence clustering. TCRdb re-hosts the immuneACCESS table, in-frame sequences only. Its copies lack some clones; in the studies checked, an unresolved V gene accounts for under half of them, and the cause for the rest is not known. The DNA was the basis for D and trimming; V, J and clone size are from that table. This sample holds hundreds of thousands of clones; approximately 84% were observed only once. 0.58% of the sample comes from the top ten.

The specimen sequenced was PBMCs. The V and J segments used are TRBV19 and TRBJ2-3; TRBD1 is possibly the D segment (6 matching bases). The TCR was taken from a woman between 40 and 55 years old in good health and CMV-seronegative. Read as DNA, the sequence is TGTGCCAGTAGTATAGCAGGGGCCGGTGCAGATACGCAGTATTTT. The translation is CASSIAGAGADTQYF.